This T cell receptor (beta chain) came from a study of CD8 T cells in Susac syndrome (dated by TCRdb to about 2019). Concerning the study at large: Of the Susac syndrome patients who were sequenced, over five had clinically active disease and eight were in clinical remission. At blood withdrawal, Susac syndrome patients were therapy-naive, treated with corticosteroids (with IVIg additionally given to some), or treated with IVIg alone. Whether CD8+ T cell activation and differentiation in Susac syndrome was antigen driven was tested using repertoire sequencing. CD8+ T cell repertoire clonality was compared between about 12 healthy donors, around 14 Susac syndrome patients and some 15 multiple sclerosis patients.

This clonotype was counted between two and nine times. This receptor's antigen is unknown. Base qualities are not provided; no much larger clone lies one nucleotide away. Peripheral blood CD8+ and CD4+ T cells from healthy donors, Susac syndrome patients and multiple sclerosis patients were profiled using high-throughput TCR beta sequencing. Recently defined diagnostic criteria for definite or probable disease were met by the Susac syndrome patients. CD8+ TEMRA cells were enriched by FACS, while bulk CD8+ and CD4+ T cells were purified by magnetic negative isolation. Blood was drawn into EDTA tubes, processed within 24 hours, and PBMCs were isolated by density gradient centrifugation. PBMCs intended for TCR sequencing were cryopreserved in liquid nitrogen and thawed later in a water bath at 37 degrees C. A purity of at least 90% was achieved for sorted or isolated CD4+, CD8+ and CD8+ TEMRA cells.

RNA was extracted with the RNeasy kit and roughly 0.45 to 1 ug was reverse transcribed using random hexamers. TCR beta CDR3 regions were amplified with the immunoSEQ multiplex PCR assay covering 54 Vbeta and 13 Jbeta segments. To correct PCR amplification bias, a synthetic template baseline was used for both primer optimization and computational correction. Per the original workflow: Reads were annotated to V, D and J genes according to IMGT and were analyzed with immunoSEQ Analyzer, with only productive sequences retained. To calculate clonality, Shannon entropy was normalized by log2 of the number of productive unique sequences and then subtracted from one. For each patient and control, public and private clones were evaluated among the 100 most prevalent clones. Susac-specific clones were defined as absent from healthy and MS cohorts, over a thousand published viral clones and other ImmuneACCESS disease sequences. TCRdb reworked the public reads: Q25 trimming with fastp, MiXCR clone assembly, productive beta chains retained. Duplicate CDR3 protein sequences are folded into a single record with the most common DNA and genes. V and J calls and clone size were set by TCRdb, not the authors. The sample table lists about 100,000 distinct CDR3 sequences, nearly 97% of them with a count of one. Less than 0.35% of the sample belongs to the ten largest clones.

The paper's findings and limits, for the study overall: The study acknowledged that relatively few individuals were included in the TCR sequencing and HLA analysis. Around 15 Susac-specific public clones were identified in the total CD8+ repertoire, and five Susac-specific public clones were identified in the CD8+ TEMRA repertoire. Clonal expansion was observed in Susac syndrome CD8+ repertoires, with the highest expansion in CD8+ TEMRA cells and greater expansion in clinically active than in remitting patients.

This TCR was sampled from a human donor with Susac syndrome. The sequencing sample was made of CD8+ T cells from PBMCs.

The nucleotide sequence is given as TGTGCCAGCTCACCACCGGGGACTGGAGATACGCAGTATTTT. Its translation reads: CASSPPGTGDTQYF. The sequence links TRBV18 to TRBJ2-3; the best D guess is TRBD2, with 6 bases matching. V is cut by 0 bases and J by 5 bases, and the space between the germline ends is 9 bases. Reading from cysteine to phenylalanine, the CDR3 counts 14 amino acids. Only CDR3 DNA remains: 42 bases, in frame from the first base. The germline V gene supplies CDR1 KGHSH and CDR2 LQKENI.